This T cell receptor (beta chain) derives from a study of T cell clonality in common variable immunodeficiency. Study-level points and caveats: Reportedly, TCR beta sequences from common variable immunodeficiency showed fewer deletions and N-nucleotide insertions.

Sequencing used immunoSEQ multiplex PCR; TCRdb keeps in-frame clones, though not all of them. Observed in the sample are around 30,000 clones, none of them singletons. A word on this clone: No antigen is known for it. The read ends 3 residues shy of where the CDR3 ends; the end is completed using the germline J gene.

The CDR3 is 13 amino acids. Trimming took 8 bases from V and 5 from J; bases not matched to a gene: 4. CDR1 and CDR2 from the germline V gene are LNHDA and SQIVND (reference sequence). The chain employs TRBV19 and TRBJ2-7, with 12 bases identical to TRBD1. The source is a human donor with common variable immunodeficiency. Specimen: peripheral blood mononuclear cells. CDR3 DNA (partial): TGTGCCAGTGGGACAGGGGGCTTTCACGAG. This codes for CASGTGGFHE. The CDR3 in full is CASGTGGFHEQYF.